The 21 T cell receptor beta chains listed next were all sequenced from one sample in a study of identical twins. TCRdb called the 5' RACE reads again in MiXCR, with one record for every CDR3 protein. The table lists approximately 890,000 distinct CDR3 sequences, more than 9% of them singletons. This same sample was also taken into another study, of yellow fever vaccine responses in identical twins.

The sample was PBMCs. Receptors originate from a young woman in good health.

The rearrangement links TRBV10-2 to TRBJ2-3; D ambiguous. Trimming pared 8 bases from V and 0 bases from J, leaving 12 bases between. The CDR3 has 14 amino acids. Germline-derived CDR1 and CDR2 are WSHSY and SAAADI. CDR3 bases: TGCGCCAGCGCCTTGAGTAGGAGCACAGATACGCAGTATTTT. Translated: CASALSRSTDTQYF.

The chain recombines TRBV3-1 with TRBJ2-1; 7 bases agree with TRBD2. Germline values: CDR1 LGHDT, CDR2 YNNKEL (reference sequence). CDR3 length: 18 residues. The junction had 18 bases not matched to a gene; V was cut back by 3 bases and J by 7 bases. Here the CDR3 reads CASSQHAKTGTNRNEQFF. CDR3 DNA sequence: TGTGCCAGCAGCCAGCACGCCAAAACCGGGACTAATAGGAATGAGCAGTTCTTC.

The table lists this clonotype with many counts. The chain employs TRBV3-1 and TRBJ1-1; D is uncertain. CDR1 and CDR2 (germline): LGHDT, YNNKEL (reference sequence). The V end was cut by 1 base, the J end by 4 bases, with 4 bases between. This CDR3 is built from 12 residues. CDR3 in DNA: TGTGCCAGCAGCCAAGCGAGCACTGAAGCTTTCTTT. Its protein product is CASSQASTEAFF. The full variable domain, rest sourced from reference TRBV3-1 and TRBJ1-1, is DTAVSQTPKYLVTQMGNDKSIKCEQNLGHDTMYWYKQDSKKFLKIMFSYNNKELIINETVPNRFSPKSPDKAHLNLHINSLELGDSAVYFCASSQASTEAFFGQGTRLTVV.

This chain links TRBV11-2 with TRBJ1-1, with D maybe TRBD1 (5 bases). The CDR3 has 15 residues. Trimming left V 4 bases short and J 1 base short, with 13 bases between. CDR1 is SGHAT and CDR2 is FQNNGV in the germline V gene. The CDR3 bases are TGTGCCAGCAGCTCAAAGGGGCAGGGGAACACTGAAGCTTTCTTT. Protein product: CASSSKGQGNTEAFF.

This clonotype was counted many times. The chain carries TRBV2 and TRBJ2-1, with unresolved D. Trimming cost V 2 bases and J 13 bases, with 12 bases left between them. Germline V gives CDR1 SNHLY, CDR2 FYNNEI. The CDR3 is 12 residues long. The CDR3 nucleotides are TGTGCCAGCAGTGAATGGTCCGACCCCCAGTTCTTC. This sequence encodes CASSEWSDPQFF.

The chain couples TRBV6-5 to TRBJ1-1; 8 bases align to TRBD1. This CDR3 spans 17 amino acids. After removal of 2 bases from V and 7 bases from J, the junction contained 15 bases not matched to a gene. The germline V gene has CDR1 MNHEY and CDR2 SVGAGI. The CDR3: CASSYGGWNRDRSEAFF. The CDR3, as DNA: TGTGCCAGCAGTTACGGCGGATGGAACCGGGACAGGAGTGAAGCTTTCTTT.

V gene TRBV6-5 combines with J gene TRBJ2-5; perhaps TRBD1 as D (5 bases). The germline V gene has CDR1 MNHEY and CDR2 SVGAGI. This CDR3 has 15 residues. The V gene lost 4 bases and the J gene lost 2 bases, with 14 bases spanning the gap. Here the CDR3 reads CASSFEGAGQETQYF. The CDR3 DNA reads as TGTGCCAGCAGTTTTGAAGGGGCTGGGCAAGAGACCCAGTACTTC.

This clonotype was seen ten or more times. The genes are TRBV20-1 and TRBJ2-5; 9 bases are a match to TRBD1. This CDR3 has 14 residues. Per the germline V gene, CDR1 is DFQATT and CDR2 is SNEGSKA (reference sequence). The V segment lost 5 bases and the J segment 2 bases; nucleotides outside the gene matches: 6. DNA for the CDR3: TGCAGTGCTGCCGGGGACAGGGAACAAGAGACCCAGTACTTC. This sequence encodes CSAAGDREQETQYF.

This clonotype has only a few counts. This chain joins TRBV19 and TRBJ2-1; a weak D match, TRBD1 (6 bases). The V end was cut by 1 base, the J end by 4 bases, with 8 bases between. This CDR3 spans 14 amino acids. The germline V gene has CDR1 LNHDA and CDR2 SQIVND (reference sequence). DNA for the CDR3: TGTGCCAGTAGTATAGGGGGGCCGTACAATGAGCAGTTCTTC. Translated: CASSIGGPYNEQFF.

In this sample, this clonotype turned up a few times. This chain joins TRBV20-1 and TRBJ1-2; D unresolved. Germline assignment: CDR1 DFQATT and CDR2 SNEGSKA (reference sequence). V gave up 3 bases and J gave up 0 bases, with 11 bases separating them. The CDR3 runs 14 residues. CDR3 bases: TGCAGTGCTAGTTTAAGAGAATCTAACTATGGCTACACCTTC. Protein: CSASLRESNYGYTF.

The rearrangement links TRBV29-1 to TRBJ1-2; D may be TRBD1 (6 bases). In germline, CDR1 is SQVTM, CDR2 ANQGSEA. CDR3 length: 14 residues. V dropped 6 bases and J dropped 3 bases, with 17 bases sitting between them. In DNA form, the CDR3 reads TGCAGCGTCAGGAGGGGTTCAGGGGACTATGGCTACACCTTC. This translates into CSVRRGSGDYGYTF.

This chain links TRBV5-1 with TRBJ2-3; possibly TRBD2 for D (7 bases). Germline CDR1 reads SGHRS; CDR2 reads YFSETQ. Trimming stripped 6 bases from V and 6 bases from J, with 14 bases between. The CDR3 spans 13 residues. The CDR3 region is CASKGLTGDTQYF. The CDR3 DNA is TGCGCCAGCAAGGGACTAACAGGGGATACGCAGTATTTT.

With regard to this clonotype: An end of the junction does not agree with germline; a read error may underlie this. The V call is TRBV7-2, the J call TRBJ2-1; D is unclear. CDR1 is SGHTA and CDR2 is FQGNSA in the germline V gene. The CDR3 is 11 residues long. The CDR3 region has the DNA TGTGCCGGCAGCTTCATCGATGAGCAGTTCTTC. The encoded protein is CAGSFIDEQFF.

This clonotype occurred many times. The chain employs TRBV27 and TRBJ1-1; D gene uncertain. CDR3 length: 15 residues. Trimming took off 2 bases at V and 2 bases at J, with 12 bases between the two ends. The germline gives CDR1 MNHEY, CDR2 SMNVEV (reference sequence). The CDR3 nucleotides read TGTGCCAGCAGTTTACAAGGCCAGACTAACACTGAAGCTTTCTTT. Its protein product is CASSLQGQTNTEAFF.

In its sample, this clonotype was seen a few times. The genes are TRBV5-6 and TRBJ2-5; D is uncertain. Germline V gene data show CDR1 as SGHDT and CDR2 as YYEEEE. This CDR3 region has 12 residues. V lost 2 bases and J lost 7, with 9 bases in between. The CDR3 here is CASSFTDGTQYF. The CDR3 DNA reads as TGTGCCAGCAGCTTCACTGACGGGACCCAGTACTTC. Drawing the rest from reference TRBV5-6 and TRBJ2-5, the complete variable domain is DAGVTQSPTHLIKTRGQQVTLRCSPKSGHDTVSWYQQALGQGPQFIFQYYEEEERQRGNFPDRFSGHQFPNYSSELNVNALLLGDSALYLCASSFTDGTQYFGPGTRLLVL.

This chain links TRBV18 with TRBJ2-1, with 13 bases that match TRBD2. V was clipped by 3 bases and J by 5 bases; unmatched bases: 13. CDR3 size: 19 residues. CDR1 is KGHSH and CDR2 is LQKENI in the germline V gene. This chain's CDR3 is CASSPELGTSGVGHNEQFF. CDR3 in DNA: TGTGCCAGCTCACCTGAACTTGGGACTAGCGGGGTGGGCCACAATGAGCAGTTCTTC.

This clonotype was counted ten times or more. This rearrangement joins TRBV12-3 or TRBV12-4 to TRBJ1-2; 10 bases line up with TRBD1. The CDR3 is made up of 14 amino acids. The trim removed 10 bases at V and 5 bases at J, leaving 10 bases unmatched. Written as DNA, the CDR3 is TGTGCCACACACCCGGGACAGGGGACATATGGCTACACCTTC. Residues: CATHPGQGTYGYTF.

About this clonotype itself: One junction end disagrees with the germline gene, perhaps due to a read error. The gene calls are TRBV5-1 and TRBJ2-1, with D hard to call. The germline CDR1 and CDR2 sequences are SGHRS and YFSETQ. This CDR3 contains 13 residues. The CDR3 DNA reads TGCGCCAGCAGCACCGAGGTTCTCAATGAGCAGATCTTC. Translating gives CASSTEVLNEQIF.

The table lists this clonotype with a few counts. The chain recombines TRBV7-9 with TRBJ1-1, with TRBD1 matching over 7 bases. V was pared by 3 bases and J by 5 bases, with 6 bases of the junction left unmatched. CDR3 size: 14 residues. Per the germline V gene, CDR1 is SEHNR and CDR2 is FQNEAQ (reference sequence). The CDR3 region has the DNA TGTGCCAGCAGCTTGGACAGGTTGATAACTGAAGCTTTCTTT. It codes for CASSLDRLITEAFF.

This clonotype was seen at least ten times. This chain uses TRBV12-3 or TRBV12-4 with TRBJ2-2; D remains unclear. V lost 2 bases and J 3 bases, leaving 10 bases between the germline ends. The CDR3 extends over 15 amino acids. In DNA form, the CDR3 reads TGTGCCAGCAGTTTAATCAGGTCTTACACCGGGGAGCTGTTTTTT. Protein product: CASSLIRSYTGELFF.

This clonotype has just a few counts. The rearrangement links TRBV14 to TRBJ2-6, with 10 bases that match TRBD1. J gave up 1 base and V 3 bases, and 9 bases lay outside the gene matches. The germline V gene encodes CDR1 SGHDN and CDR2 FVKESK. This CDR3 has 19 residues. The CDR3 DNA is TGTGCCAGCAGCCACTTGTTTGGGACAGGGGTTTCTGGGGCCAACGTCCTGACTTTC. It codes for CASSHLFGTGVSGANVLTF.